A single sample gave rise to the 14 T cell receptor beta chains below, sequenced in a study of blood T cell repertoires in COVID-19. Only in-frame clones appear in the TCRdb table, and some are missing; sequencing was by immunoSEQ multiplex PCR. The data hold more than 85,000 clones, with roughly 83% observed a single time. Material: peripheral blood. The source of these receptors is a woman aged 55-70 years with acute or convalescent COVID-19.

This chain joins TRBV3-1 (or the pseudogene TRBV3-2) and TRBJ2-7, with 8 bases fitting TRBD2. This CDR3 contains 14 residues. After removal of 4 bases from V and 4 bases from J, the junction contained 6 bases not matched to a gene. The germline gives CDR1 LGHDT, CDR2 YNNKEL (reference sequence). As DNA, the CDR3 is TGTGCCAGCAGCCCAGCGGGAGTTAAGTACGAGCAGTACTTC. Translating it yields CASSPAGVKYEQYF.

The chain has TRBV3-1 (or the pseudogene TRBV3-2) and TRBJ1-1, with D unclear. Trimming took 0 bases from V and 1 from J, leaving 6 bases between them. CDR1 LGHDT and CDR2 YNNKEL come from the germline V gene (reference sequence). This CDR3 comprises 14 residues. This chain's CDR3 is CASSQEGGNTEAFF. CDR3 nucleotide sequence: TGTGCCAGCAGCCAAGAAGGAGGGAACACTGAAGCTTTCTTT.

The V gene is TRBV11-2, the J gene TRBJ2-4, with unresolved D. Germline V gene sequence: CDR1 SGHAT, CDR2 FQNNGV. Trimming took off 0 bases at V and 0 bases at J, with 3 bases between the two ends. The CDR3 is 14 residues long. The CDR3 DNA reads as TGTGCCAGCAGCTTAGACCTAGCCAAAAACATTCAGTACTTC. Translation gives CASSLDLAKNIQYF.

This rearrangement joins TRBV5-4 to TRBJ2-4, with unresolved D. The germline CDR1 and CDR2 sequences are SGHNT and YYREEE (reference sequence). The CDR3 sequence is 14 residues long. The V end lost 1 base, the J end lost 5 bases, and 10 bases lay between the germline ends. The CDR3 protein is CASSLTVQENIQYF. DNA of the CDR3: TGTGCCAGCAGCTTGACGGTCCAAGAAAACATTCAGTACTTC.

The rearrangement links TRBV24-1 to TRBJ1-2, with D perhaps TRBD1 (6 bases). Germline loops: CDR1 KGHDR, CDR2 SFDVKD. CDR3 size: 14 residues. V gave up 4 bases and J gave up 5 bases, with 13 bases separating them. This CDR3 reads CATSDFRQEYGYTF. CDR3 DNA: TGTGCCACCAGTGACTTTAGACAGGAATATGGCTACACCTTC.

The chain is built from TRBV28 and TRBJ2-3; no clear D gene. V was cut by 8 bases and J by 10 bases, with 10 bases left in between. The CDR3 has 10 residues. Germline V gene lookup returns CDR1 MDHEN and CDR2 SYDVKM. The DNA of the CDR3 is TGTGCCAGCGCGAGGAGTGCGCAGTATTTT. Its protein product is CASARSAQYF.

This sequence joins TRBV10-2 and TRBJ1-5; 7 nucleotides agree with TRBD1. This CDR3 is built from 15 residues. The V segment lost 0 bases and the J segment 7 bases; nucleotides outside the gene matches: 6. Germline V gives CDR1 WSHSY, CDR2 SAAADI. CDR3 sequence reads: CASSESGDRTQPQHF. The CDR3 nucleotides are TGCGCCAGCAGTGAGTCGGGGGACAGAACCCAGCCCCAGCATTTT.

The chain's CDR3 is CASSLGRTGVGYTF. As DNA, the CDR3 is TGCGCCAGCAGCTTGGGGAGGACAGGAGTGGGCTACACCTTC. This chain joins TRBV5-1 and TRBJ1-2; 7 bases map to TRBD1. The CDR3 totals 14 residues. The trim removed 0 bases at V and 8 bases at J, leaving 7 bases unmatched. Germline V lookup: CDR1 SGHRS, CDR2 YFSETQ.

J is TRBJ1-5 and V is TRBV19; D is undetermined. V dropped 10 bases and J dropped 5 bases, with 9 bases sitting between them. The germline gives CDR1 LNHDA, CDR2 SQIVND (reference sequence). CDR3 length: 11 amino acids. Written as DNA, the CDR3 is TGTGCCACCCTCCCTGATCAGCCCCAGCATTTT. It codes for CATLPDQPQHF.

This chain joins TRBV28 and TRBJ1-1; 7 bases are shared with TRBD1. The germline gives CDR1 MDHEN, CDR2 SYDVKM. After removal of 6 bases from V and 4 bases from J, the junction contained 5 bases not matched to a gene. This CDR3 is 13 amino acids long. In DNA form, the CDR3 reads TGTGCCAGCAGGACAGGGTTCGTCACTGAAGCTTTCTTT. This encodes CASRTGFVTEAFF.

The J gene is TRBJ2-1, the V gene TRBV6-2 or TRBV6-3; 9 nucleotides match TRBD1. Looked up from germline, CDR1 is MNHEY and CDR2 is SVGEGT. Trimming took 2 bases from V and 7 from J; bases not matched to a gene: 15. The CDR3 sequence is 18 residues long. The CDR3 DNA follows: TGTGCCAGCAGTTACCTATCACTCCGGGACAGGGTCCGGAATGAGCAGTTCTTC. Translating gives CASSYLSLRDRVRNEQFF.

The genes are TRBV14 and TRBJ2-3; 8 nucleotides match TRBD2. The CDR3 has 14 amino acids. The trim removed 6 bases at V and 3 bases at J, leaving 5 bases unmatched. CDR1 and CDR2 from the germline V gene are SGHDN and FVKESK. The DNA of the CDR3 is TGTGCCAGCAGTCAGCGGGAGCGGACAGATACGCAGTATTTT. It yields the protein CASSQRERTDTQYF.

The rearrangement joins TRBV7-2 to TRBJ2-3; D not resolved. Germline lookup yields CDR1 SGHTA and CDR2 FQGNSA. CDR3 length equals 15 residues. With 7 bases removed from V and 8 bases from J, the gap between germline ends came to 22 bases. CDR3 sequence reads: CASTPMSLSKATQYF. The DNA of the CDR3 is TGTGCCAGCACCCCCATGTCCCTTTCCAAAGCTACGCAGTATTTT.

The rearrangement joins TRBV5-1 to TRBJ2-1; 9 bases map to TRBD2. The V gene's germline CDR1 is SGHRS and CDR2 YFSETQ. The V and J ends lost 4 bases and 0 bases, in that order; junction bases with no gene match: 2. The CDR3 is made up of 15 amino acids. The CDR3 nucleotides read TGCGCCAGCAGCGTTAGCGGGAGCTCCTACAATGAGCAGTTCTTC. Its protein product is CASSVSGSSYNEQFF. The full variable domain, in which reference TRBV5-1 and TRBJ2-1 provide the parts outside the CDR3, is KAGVTQTPRYLIKTRGQQVTLSCSPISGHRSVSWYQQTPGQGLQFLFEYFSETQRNKGNFPGRFSGRQFSNSRSEMNVSTLELGDSALYLCASSVSGSSYNEQFFGPGTRLTVL.